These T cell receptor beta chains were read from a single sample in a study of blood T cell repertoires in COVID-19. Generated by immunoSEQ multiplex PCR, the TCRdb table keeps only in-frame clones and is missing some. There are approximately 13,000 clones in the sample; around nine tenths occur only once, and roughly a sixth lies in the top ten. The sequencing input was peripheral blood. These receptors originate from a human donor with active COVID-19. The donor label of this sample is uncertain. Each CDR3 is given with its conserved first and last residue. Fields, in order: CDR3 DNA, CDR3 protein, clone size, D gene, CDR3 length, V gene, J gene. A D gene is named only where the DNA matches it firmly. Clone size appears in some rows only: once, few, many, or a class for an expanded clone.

TGTGCCAGCAGCGTAGACCCGGGAAATTCACCCCTCCACTTT,CASSVDPGNSPLHF,NA,NA,14,TRBV7-2,TRBJ1-6
TGTGCCAGCAGCTTTGGACTAGCGGGGTTTCAAGAGACCCAGTACTTC,CASSFGLAGFQETQYF,NA,TRBD2,16,TRBV5-4,TRBJ2-5
TGTGCCAGCAGCCGCGGGGGGGGTAACAATGAGCAGTTCTTC,CASSRGGGNNEQFF,NA,TRBD2,14,TRBV5-4,TRBJ2-1
TGCAGCTTCCCCAGGGTCCCGAATAACGGTGAGCAGTTCTTC,CSFPRVPNNGEQFF,NA,NA,14,TRBV29-1,TRBJ2-1
TGTGCCAGCAGTTTGGCGGGGGGCTATCGGGGCTACACCTTC,CASSLAGGYRGYTF,NA,NA,14,TRBV27,TRBJ1-2
TGTGCCAGTAGTATTAGAGGGGGCCACACTGAAGCTTTCTTT,CASSIRGGHTEAFF,NA,TRBD1,14,TRBV19,TRBJ1-1
TGTGCCAGCAGCACACAGGGACAGGGGGCTTACGAGCAGTACTTC,CASSTQGQGAYEQYF,NA,TRBD1,15,TRBV27,TRBJ2-7
TGCGCCAGCAGCTTCCCCGGACAGGGAATTCTCGAGCAGTACTTC,CASSFPGQGILEQYF,NA,TRBD1,15,TRBV5-1,TRBJ2-7
TGTGCCAGCAGCTTAGCCCTGGGGGGGGAGGGGTGGTACGAGCAGTACTTC,CASSLALGGEGWYEQYF,NA,TRBD2,17,TRBV7-8,TRBJ2-7
TGTGCCAGCAGTTTTAAGGGCGTATTCGAGGGCCTAAACACTGAAGCTTTCTTT,CASSFKGVFEGLNTEAFF,NA,NA,18,TRBV28,TRBJ1-1
TGTGCCAGCTCACCATCCGCGGACTCTGGAAACACCATATATTTT,CASSPSADSGNTIYF,once,NA,15,TRBV18,TRBJ1-3
TGTGCCAGCTCACCGACCGGAGGCGCCGGCGGGGACACTGAAGCTTTCTTT,CASSPTGGAGGDTEAFF,NA,NA,17,TRBV18,TRBJ1-1
TGTGCCAGCAGCCGGAAGGGAGTGGACACCATATATTTT,CASSRKGVDTIYF,NA,NA,13,TRBV3-1/TRBV3-2,TRBJ1-3
TGTGCCAGCAGTTCCCACCGGACAGTTATGAACACTGAAGCTTTCTTT,CASSSHRTVMNTEAFF,NA,NA,16,TRBV27,TRBJ1-1
TGTGCCAGCAGCTTTTACCAGGTTCACACTGAAGCTTTCTTT,CASSFYQVHTEAFF,once,NA,14,TRBV5-4,TRBJ1-1
TGTGCCAGCAGCGTAGTAACGGAGGCAGGCTATGGCTACACCTTC,CASSVVTEAGYGYTF,NA,NA,15,TRBV9,TRBJ1-2
TGTGCCAGCAGCTTAGGGACTAGCGGGGGATCCCGAGAGACCCAGTACTTC,CASSLGTSGGSRETQYF,NA,TRBD2,17,TRBV7-2,TRBJ2-5
TGTGCCAGCAGTTACTACATTCAGGGGATGGGCGGCTACACCTTC,CASSYYIQGMGGYTF,NA,NA,15,TRBV6-5,TRBJ1-2
TGTGCCATCAGTGAGTTGTACGGGTCCCCTGGAAACACCATATATTTT,CAISELYGSPGNTIYF,NA,NA,16,TRBV10-3,TRBJ1-3
TGTGCCAGCAGCTTACTAGCGTCGAACACCGGGGAGCTGTTTTTT,CASSLLASNTGELFF,NA,TRBD2,15,TRBV5-6,TRBJ2-2
TGCGCCAGCAGCTCTACAGGGACTGGGGCCAACGTCCTGACTTTC,CASSSTGTGANVLTF,NA,NA,15,TRBV5-1,TRBJ2-6
TGTGCCAGCAGTTCAGCGGGAGGGCCTTACAATGAGCAGTTCTTC,CASSSAGGPYNEQFF,NA,TRBD2,15,TRBV6-2/TRBV6-3,TRBJ2-1
TGTGCCAGCAGTTTAAGGCAGGAGGTTCGCGGGGGAGCTTTCTTT,CASSLRQEVRGGAFF,NA,NA,15,TRBV27,TRBJ1-1
TGTGCCAGCAGCCCGATCCGCCGGGAAGCTTTCTTT,CASSPIRREAFF,NA,NA,12,TRBV13,TRBJ1-1
TGTGCCAGTAGGGGGACAGGGGATGTTGGTGGCTACACCTTC,CASRGTGDVGGYTF,NA,TRBD1,14,TRBV19,TRBJ1-2
TGTGCCAGCAGCACGGGACAGGGGAACTATGGCTACACCTTC,CASSTGQGNYGYTF,NA,TRBD1,14,TRBV9,TRBJ1-2
TGTGCCAGCAGCGTCTCGATGACTACTAACTATGGCTACACCTTC,CASSVSMTTNYGYTF,NA,NA,15,TRBV9,TRBJ1-2
TGCAGTGCTAGCGAGACCTACGAGCAGTACTTC,CSASETYEQYF,few,NA,11,TRBV20-1,TRBJ2-7
TGTGCCACCAGCGTACAGGGGGGTGGGACCCAGTACTTC,CATSVQGGGTQYF,NA,TRBD1,13,TRBV24-1,TRBJ2-5
TGCGCCAGCAGCGGGGGACAGGGGTTCACAGATACGCAGTATTTT,CASSGGQGFTDTQYF,NA,TRBD1,15,TRBV5-1,TRBJ2-3
TGTGCCAGCAAACGGGAGCAACCCTACAATGAGCAGTTCTTC,CASKREQPYNEQFF,NA,NA,14,TRBV28,TRBJ2-1
TGCGCCAGCAGCTTTGGACAGAATTCACCCCTCCACTTT,CASSFGQNSPLHF,NA,NA,13,TRBV5-1,TRBJ1-6
TGTGCCAGCAGTGAATGGGACAGGCCATACTTC,CASSEWDRPYF,NA,TRBD1,11,TRBV2,TRBJ2-7
TGTGCCAGCAGTTTACAAGGGGGTGGCTACACCTTC,CASSLQGGGYTF,NA,NA,12,TRBV28,TRBJ1-2
TGCGCCAGCAGCTTGTGGGCAACCACTGAAGCTTTCTTT,CASSLWATTEAFF,NA,NA,13,TRBV5-1,TRBJ1-1
TGTGCCAGCAGTAGCGGGAGGATTATTCGGGAGACCCAGTACTTC,CASSSGRIIRETQYF,NA,TRBD2,15,TRBV6-5,TRBJ2-5
TGTGCCAGCAGCCAAGATTTCAGCGGCAGGGAAGCTTTCTTT,CASSQDFSGREAFF,NA,NA,14,TRBV3-1/TRBV3-2,TRBJ1-1
TGTGCCAGCAGAGGGACTTCAGATACGCAGTATTTT,CASRGTSDTQYF,NA,NA,12,TRBV2,TRBJ2-3
TGTGCCAGCAGCTTGGTACAGCTCCAAGAGACCCAGTACTTC,CASSLVQLQETQYF,NA,NA,14,TRBV5-6,TRBJ2-5
TGTGCCTGGGCAGGGGGAAACACCATATATTTT,CAWAGGNTIYF,NA,NA,11,TRBV30,TRBJ1-3
TGTGCCAGCAGTCCCCGGGACAGGGGACTAGCGGGAGCTGGGGCCAACGTCCTGACTTTC,CASSPRDRGLAGAGANVLTF,NA,TRBD2,20,TRBV6-6,TRBJ2-6
TGTGCCAGCAGCTTAGATCGTCAGAAACTATCTGGAAACACCATATATTTT,CASSLDRQKLSGNTIYF,NA,NA,17,TRBV11-2,TRBJ1-3